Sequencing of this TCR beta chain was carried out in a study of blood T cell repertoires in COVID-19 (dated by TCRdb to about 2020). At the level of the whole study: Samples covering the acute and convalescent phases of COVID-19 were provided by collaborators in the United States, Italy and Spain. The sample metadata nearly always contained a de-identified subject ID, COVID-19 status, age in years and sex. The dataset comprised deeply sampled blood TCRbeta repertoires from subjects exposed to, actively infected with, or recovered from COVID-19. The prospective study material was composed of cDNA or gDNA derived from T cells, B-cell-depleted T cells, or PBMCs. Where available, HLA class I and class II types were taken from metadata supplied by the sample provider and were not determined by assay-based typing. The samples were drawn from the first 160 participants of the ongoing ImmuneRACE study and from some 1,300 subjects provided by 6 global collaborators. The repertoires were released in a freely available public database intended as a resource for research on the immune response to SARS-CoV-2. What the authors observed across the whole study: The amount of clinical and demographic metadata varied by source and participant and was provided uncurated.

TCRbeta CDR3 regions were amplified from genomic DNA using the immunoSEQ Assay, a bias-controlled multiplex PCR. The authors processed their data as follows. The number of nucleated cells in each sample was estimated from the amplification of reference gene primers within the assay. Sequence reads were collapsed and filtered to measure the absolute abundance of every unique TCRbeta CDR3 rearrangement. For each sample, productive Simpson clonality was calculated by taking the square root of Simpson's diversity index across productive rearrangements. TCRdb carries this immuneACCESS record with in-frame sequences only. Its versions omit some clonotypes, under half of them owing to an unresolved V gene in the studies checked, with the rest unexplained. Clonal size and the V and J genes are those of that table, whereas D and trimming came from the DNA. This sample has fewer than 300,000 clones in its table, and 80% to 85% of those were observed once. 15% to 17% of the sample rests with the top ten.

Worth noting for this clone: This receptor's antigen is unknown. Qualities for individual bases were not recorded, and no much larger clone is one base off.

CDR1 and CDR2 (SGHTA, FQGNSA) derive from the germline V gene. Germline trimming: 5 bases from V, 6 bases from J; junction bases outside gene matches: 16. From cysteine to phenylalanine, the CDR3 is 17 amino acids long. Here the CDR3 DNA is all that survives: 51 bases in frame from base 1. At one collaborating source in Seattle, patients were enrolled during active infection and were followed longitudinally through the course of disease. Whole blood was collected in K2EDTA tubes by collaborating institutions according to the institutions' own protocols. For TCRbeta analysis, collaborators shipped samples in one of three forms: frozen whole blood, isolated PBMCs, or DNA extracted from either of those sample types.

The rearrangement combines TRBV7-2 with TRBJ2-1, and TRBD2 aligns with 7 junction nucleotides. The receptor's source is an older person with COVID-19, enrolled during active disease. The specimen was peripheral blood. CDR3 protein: CASSQPLRAGVRNEQFF. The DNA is TGTGCCAGCAGCCAACCTCTTAGGGCGGGAGTTCGCAATGAGCAGTTCTTC.